One and the same sample provided the 22 T cell receptor beta chains below, sequenced in a study of blood T cell repertoires in COVID-19. Some clones are missing from TCRdb's copy, which holds only in-frame ones; the method was immunoSEQ multiplex PCR. The data contain a few hundred thousand clones, about 82% of them seen just once; the ten biggest clones take up about 1.6%. Sequenced sample: peripheral blood. The receptors were sampled from a woman aged 45-65 years with acute or convalescent COVID-19.

The chain couples TRBV7-9 to TRBJ1-4; 7 nucleotides agree with TRBD1. V shed 2 bases, J shed 4 bases, and the junction held 4 bases outside the gene matches. The CDR3 covers 15 residues. Germline loops: CDR1 SEHNR, CDR2 FQNEAQ (reference sequence). CDR3 residues: CASSLTGEVNEKLFF. CDR3 in DNA: TGTGCCAGCAGCTTAACAGGGGAGGTTAATGAAAAACTGTTTTTT.

The chain carries TRBV7-8 and TRBJ1-5, with TRBD1 as a possible D gene (5 bases). Germline V lookup: CDR1 SGHVS, CDR2 FQNEAQ. Trimming cost V 4 bases and J 4 bases, with 14 bases left between them. This CDR3 has 15 amino acids. CDR3 sequence: CASSSGLVKNQPQHF. CDR3 nucleotide sequence: TGTGCCAGCAGCTCGGGACTGGTAAAGAATCAGCCCCAGCATTTT.

This rearrangement joins TRBV11-2 to TRBJ2-5; a weak D match, TRBD1 (5 bases). Between the trimmed V and J ends, which lost 2 bases and 4 bases, there was a span of 14 bases. The CDR3 loop spans 15 amino acids. Germline V gives CDR1 SGHAT, CDR2 FQNNGV. The CDR3 loop reads CASSLRMDNLETQYF. The CDR3 coding sequence is TGTGCCAGCAGCTTACGAATGGACAATCTAGAGACCCAGTACTTC.

The rearrangement links TRBV28 to TRBJ1-5; no reliable D call. V lost 7 bases to trimming and J lost 5 bases, with 9 bases between them. Germline V gene lookup returns CDR1 MDHEN and CDR2 SYDVKM. The CDR3 loop spans 12 amino acids. The DNA for the CDR3 is TGTGCCAGCAAACCCGGGGATCAGCCCCAGCATTTT. It encodes CASKPGDQPQHF.

V is TRBV19 and J is TRBJ1-3; the D gene is possibly TRBD1 (5 bases). The CDR3 loop spans 14 amino acids. CDR1 is LNHDA, CDR2 SQIVND, per germline (reference sequence). V shed 3 bases and J shed 0 bases, with 6 bases lying between them. The DNA for the CDR3 is TGTGCCAGTAGTATGGGACTCTCTGGAAACACCATATATTTT. It specifies CASSMGLSGNTIYF. The whole variable domain, remainder taken from reference TRBV19 and TRBJ1-3, is DGGITQSPKYLFRKEGQNVTLSCEQNLNHDAMYWYRQDPGQGLRLIYYSQIVNDFQKGDIAEGYSVSREKKESFPLTVTSAQKNPTAFYLCASSMGLSGNTIYFGEGSWLTVV.

The V gene is TRBV7-9, the J gene TRBJ1-2; D is perhaps TRBD1 (5 bases). CDR1 and CDR2 from the germline V gene are SEHNR and FQNEAQ (reference sequence). There are 14 residues in the CDR3. V was clipped by 7 bases and J by 3 bases, with 15 bases between them. The CDR3 here is CASNYPGYDYGYTF. CDR3 nucleotide sequence: TGTGCCAGCAATTACCCAGGGTACGACTATGGCTACACCTTC.

This clone was seen a handful of times. The rearrangement uses TRBV7-8 and TRBJ2-7; 10 bases fit TRBD2. CDR3 length: 14 amino acids. V shed 2 bases and J 7 bases; nucleotides not matched to a gene: 5. CDR1 and CDR2 (germline): SGHVS, FQNEAQ. The CDR3 spells CASSLSSGSPEQYF. CDR3 bases: TGTGCCAGCAGCTTATCTAGCGGGAGTCCAGAGCAGTACTTC.

The chain employs TRBV5-4 and TRBJ2-3; 7 nucleotides align to TRBD1. Germline CDR1 and CDR2: SGHNT and YYREEE (reference sequence). The ends lost 4 bases at V and 4 bases at J; junction bases unmatched: 12. The CDR3 extends over 16 amino acids. The CDR3 DNA reads as TGTGCCAGCAGCGTGCCAACAGGGGCTTCTGCAGATACGCAGTATTTT. It specifies CASSVPTGASADTQYF.

This chain joins TRBV25-1 and TRBJ2-3; D unclear. The germline V gene has CDR1 MGHDK and CDR2 SYGVNS. The CDR3 spans 15 residues. The ends were cut back, 5 bases at V and 0 bases at J, with 12 bases in the middle. The CDR3 nucleotides read TGTGCCAGCAGTCATCCGATTACTAGCACAGATACGCAGTATTTT. Its translation: CASSHPITSTDTQYF. Together with reference TRBV25-1 and TRBJ2-3, the CDR3 gives the full variable domain: EADIYQTPRYLVIGTGKKITLECSQTMGHDKMYWYQQDPGMELHLIHYSYGVNSTEKGDLSSESTVSRIRTEHFPLTLESARPSHTSQYLCASSHPITSTDTQYFGPGTRLTVL.

CDR3 nucleotides: TGTGCCAGAAACCAACCACCCGATATTACGACTACCGAAGCTTTCTTT. This codes for CARNQPPDITTTEAFF. The rearrangement joins TRBV5-3 to TRBJ1-1, with D unclear. TRBV5-3 is assigned to the ORF class and has an uncertain function. The CDR3 is 16 residues long. The ends were cut back, 6 bases at V and 8 bases at J, with 26 bases in the middle.

The chain couples TRBV7-9 to TRBJ1-2, with a possible D match to TRBD1 (6 bases). Germline lookup yields CDR1 SEHNR and CDR2 FQNEAQ (reference sequence). Deletions cut 1 base from V and 4 bases from J, with 13 bases between. This CDR3 contains 15 residues. The CDR3 DNA follows: TGTGCCAGCAGCTTAGGAATGACAGGCTCCTATGGCTACACCTTC. Translating gives CASSLGMTGSYGYTF.

V is TRBV18 and J is TRBJ1-1; D unclear. This CDR3 spans 13 amino acids. The V end lost 4 bases, the J end lost 3 bases, and 9 bases lay between the germline ends. Germline assignment: CDR1 KGHSH and CDR2 LQKENI. CDR3 residues: CASSRAGDTEAFF. DNA for the CDR3: TGTGCCAGCTCACGTGCCGGGGACACTGAAGCTTTCTTT.

V and J are TRBV27 and TRBJ1-3; 7 positions agree with TRBD1. The CDR3 loop spans 15 amino acids. CDR1 MNHEY and CDR2 SMNVEV come from the germline V gene (reference sequence). The junction had 6 bases not matched to a gene; V was cut back by 5 bases and J by 2 bases. The CDR3 coding sequence is TGTGCCAGCAGTCGCGGGACAGAGCCTGGAAACACCATATATTTT. Protein sequence: CASSRGTEPGNTIYF.

The chain is built from TRBV2 and TRBJ1-5, with unresolved D. CDR1 is SNHLY, CDR2 FYNNEI, per germline. CDR3 length equals 11 residues. V gave up 7 bases and J gave up 7 bases, with 8 bases separating them. As DNA, the CDR3 is TGTGCCAGCACCGACGGGCAGCCCCAGCATTTT. As protein: CASTDGQPQHF.

V is TRBV27 and J is TRBJ1-1; 10 bases agree with TRBD1. V trimming: 8 bases; J trimming: 5 bases; junction bases outside the gene matches: 8. The CDR3 extends over 14 amino acids. Looked up from germline, CDR1 is MNHEY and CDR2 is SMNVEV (reference sequence). The CDR3 is CASYLGTGVTEAFF. CDR3 bases: TGTGCCAGCTACCTGGGGACAGGGGTAACTGAAGCTTTCTTT.

The chain employs TRBV5-4 and TRBJ2-3, with a tentative D call TRBD2 (6 bases). CDR3 size: 15 residues. Germline loops: CDR1 SGHNT, CDR2 YYREEE (reference sequence). Deletions cut 1 base from V and 4 bases from J, with 13 bases between. CDR3 DNA sequence: TGTGCCAGCAGCTTGCCGGCTAGCGCGGCAGATACGCAGTATTTT. It specifies CASSLPASAADTQYF.

The chain links TRBV5-1 to TRBJ2-1; TRBD1 might be the D (5 bases). Germline values: CDR1 SGHRS, CDR2 YFSETQ. V was pared by 2 bases and J by 0 bases, with 12 bases between. This CDR3 region has 16 residues. CDR3 nucleotide sequence: TGCGCCAGCAGCTTCCCTCGGCAGGGCTCCTACAATGAGCAGTTCTTC. Translated, it gives CASSFPRQGSYNEQFF.

The V and J genes are TRBV6-2 or TRBV6-3 and TRBJ2-5; D perhaps matches TRBD1 (6 bases). V was clipped by 5 bases and J by 7 bases, with 14 bases between them. This CDR3 contains 13 residues. Germline V CDR1 and CDR2: MNHEY, SVGEGT. The CDR3 is CASSKQGYRTQYF. DNA of the CDR3: TGTGCCAGCAGTAAACAGGGTTATAGGACCCAGTACTTC.

This clone appeared a single time. The chain is built from TRBV7-2 and TRBJ1-2; TRBD1 agrees at 7 bases. With 3 bases clipped from V and 4 bases from J, the junction kept 8 bases outside the gene matches. Germline lookup yields CDR1 SGHTA and CDR2 FQGNSA. The CDR3 loop spans 15 amino acids. The CDR3 bases are TGTGCCAGCAGCTTCCAGGGACAGATTCTCTATGGCTACACCTTC. Protein sequence: CASSFQGQILYGYTF.

This clone was seen only once. CDR3 sequence reads: CASSLTRRDTEAFF. CDR3 DNA: TGTGCCAGCAGCCTGACAAGGAGGGACACTGAAGCTTTCTTT. The chain employs TRBV7-9 and TRBJ1-1; D unresolved. Trimming removed 5 bases from V and 3 bases from J, with 13 bases in between. Germline CDR1 SEHNR, CDR2 FQNEAQ (reference sequence). CDR3 length: 14 residues.

The J gene is TRBJ1-1, the V gene TRBV5-1; D possibly corresponds to TRBD1 (6 bases). V lost 0 bases, J lost 4 bases, and 10 bases lay in between. CDR3 length: 14 amino acids. CDR1 is SGHRS, CDR2 YFSETQ, per germline. The CDR3 DNA reads TGCGCCAGCAGCTTGGACAGGGAAGGCACTGAAGCTTTCTTT. Its protein is CASSLDREGTEAFF.

The rearrangement links TRBV24-1 to TRBJ2-1; 8 nucleotides agree with TRBD2. Germline assignment: CDR1 KGHDR and CDR2 SFDVKD. CDR3 length: 16 amino acids. J lost 5 bases, V lost 0 bases, and 5 bases had no gene match. The CDR3 DNA is TGTGCCACCAGTGATTTGCGGGGGGGATTACACAATGAGCAGTTCTTC. Residues: CATSDLRGGLHNEQFF.